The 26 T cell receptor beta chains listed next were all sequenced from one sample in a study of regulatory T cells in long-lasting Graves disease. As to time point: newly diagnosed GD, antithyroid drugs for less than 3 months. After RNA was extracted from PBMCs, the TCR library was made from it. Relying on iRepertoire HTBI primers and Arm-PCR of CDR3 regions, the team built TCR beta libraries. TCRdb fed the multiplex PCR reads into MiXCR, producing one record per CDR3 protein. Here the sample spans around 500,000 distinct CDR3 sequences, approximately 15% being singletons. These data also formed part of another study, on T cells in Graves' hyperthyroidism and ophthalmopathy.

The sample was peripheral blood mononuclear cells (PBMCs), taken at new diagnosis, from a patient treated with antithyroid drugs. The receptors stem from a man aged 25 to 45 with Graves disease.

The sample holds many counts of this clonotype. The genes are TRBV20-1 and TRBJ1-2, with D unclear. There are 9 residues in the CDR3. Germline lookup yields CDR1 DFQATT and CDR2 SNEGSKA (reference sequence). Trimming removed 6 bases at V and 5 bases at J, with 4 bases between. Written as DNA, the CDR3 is TGCAGTGCACTTTATGGCTACACCTTC. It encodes CSALYGYTF.

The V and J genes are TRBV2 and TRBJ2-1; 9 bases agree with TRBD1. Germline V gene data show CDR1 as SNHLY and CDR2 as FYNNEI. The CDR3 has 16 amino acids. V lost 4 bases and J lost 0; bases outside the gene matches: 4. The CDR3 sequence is CASSVPQGASYNEQFF. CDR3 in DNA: TGTGCCAGCAGTGTGCCACAGGGGGCCTCCTACAATGAGCAGTTCTTC.

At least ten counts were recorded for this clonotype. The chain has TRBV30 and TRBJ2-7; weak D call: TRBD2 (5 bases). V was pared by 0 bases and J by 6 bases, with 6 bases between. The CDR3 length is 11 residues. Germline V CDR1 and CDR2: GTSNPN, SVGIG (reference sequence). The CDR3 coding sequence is TGTGCCTGGAGTGTACTAGTCGAGCAGTACTTC. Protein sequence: CAWSVLVEQYF.

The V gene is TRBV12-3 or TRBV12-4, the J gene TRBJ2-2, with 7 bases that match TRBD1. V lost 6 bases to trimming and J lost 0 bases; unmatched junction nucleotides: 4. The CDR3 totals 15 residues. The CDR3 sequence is CASRPTGPNTGELFF. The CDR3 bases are TGTGCCAGCAGACCGACAGGGCCGAACACCGGGGAGCTGTTTTTT.

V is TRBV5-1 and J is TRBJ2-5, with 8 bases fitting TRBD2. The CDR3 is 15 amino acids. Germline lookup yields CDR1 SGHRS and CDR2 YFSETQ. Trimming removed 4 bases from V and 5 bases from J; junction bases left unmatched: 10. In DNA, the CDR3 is TGCGCCAGCAGCGGGAATAGCGGGATTGGGGAGACCCAGTACTTC. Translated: CASSGNSGIGETQYF.

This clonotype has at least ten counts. The CDR3 spells CASSGQGAYEQYF. The CDR3, as DNA: TGTGCCAGCTCAGGACAGGGAGCCTACGAGCAGTACTTC. This chain uses TRBV2 with TRBJ2-7; TRBD1 aligns across 8 bases. CDR3 size: 13 residues. V gave up 8 bases and J gave up 2 bases; unmatched junction bases: 5. Germline V gene sequence: CDR1 SNHLY, CDR2 FYNNEI.

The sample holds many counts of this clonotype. The CDR3 loop reads CASGLSGRTEAFF. CDR3 in DNA: TGTGCCAGCGGACTCTCGGGGCGCACTGAAGCTTTCTTT. This chain uses TRBV11-3 with TRBJ1-1, with D tentatively TRBD1 (5 bases). This CDR3 has 13 residues. The ends were cut back, 8 bases at V and 4 bases at J, with 14 bases in the middle. The germline V gene has CDR1 SGHNT and CDR2 YENEEA.

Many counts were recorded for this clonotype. For the CDR3, the DNA is TGTGCCAGCAGTTTCAGGGGGCAGGAGCAGTACTTC. Translating gives CASSFRGQEQYF. J is TRBJ2-7 and V is TRBV12-3 or TRBV12-4, with TRBD1 identical over 8 bases. Losses at the gene ends were 3 bases for V and 7 bases for J; bases not matched to a gene: 2. The CDR3 totals 12 residues.

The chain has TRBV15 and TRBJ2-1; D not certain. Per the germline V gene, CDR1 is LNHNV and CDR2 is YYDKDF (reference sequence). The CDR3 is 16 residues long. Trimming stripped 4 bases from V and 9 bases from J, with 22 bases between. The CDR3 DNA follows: TGTGCCACCAGCAATCCTACGGTTTTTAGGGTTGCTGAGCAGTTCTTC. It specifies CATSNPTVFRVAEQFF.

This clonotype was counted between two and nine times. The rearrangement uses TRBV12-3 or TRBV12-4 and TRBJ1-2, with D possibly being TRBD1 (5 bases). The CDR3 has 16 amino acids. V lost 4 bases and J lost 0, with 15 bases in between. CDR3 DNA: TGTGCCAGCAGTTCCTTTGGGACGGGGGCTAACTATGGCTACACCTTC. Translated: CASSSFGTGANYGYTF.

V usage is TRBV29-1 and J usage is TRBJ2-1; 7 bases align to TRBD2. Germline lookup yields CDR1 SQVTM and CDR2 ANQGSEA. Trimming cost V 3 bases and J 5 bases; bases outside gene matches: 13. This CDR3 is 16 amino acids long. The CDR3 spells CSVDVHGGSSDNEQFF. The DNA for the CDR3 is TGCAGCGTTGATGTCCATGGCGGGAGTTCGGACAATGAGCAGTTCTTC.

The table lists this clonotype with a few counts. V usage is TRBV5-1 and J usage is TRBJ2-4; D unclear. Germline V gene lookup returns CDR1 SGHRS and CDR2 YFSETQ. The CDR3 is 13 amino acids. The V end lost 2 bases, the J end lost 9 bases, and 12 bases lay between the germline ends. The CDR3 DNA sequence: TGCGCCAGCAGCTTAGCAGGCTTTAGCATTCAGTACTTC. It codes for CASSLAGFSIQYF.

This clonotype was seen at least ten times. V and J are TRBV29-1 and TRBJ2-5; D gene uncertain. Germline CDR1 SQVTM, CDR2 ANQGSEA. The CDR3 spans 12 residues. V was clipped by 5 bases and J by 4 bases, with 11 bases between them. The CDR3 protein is CSVRSLGETQYF. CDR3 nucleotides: TGCAGCGTTCGCAGCCTGGGAGAGACCCAGTACTTC.

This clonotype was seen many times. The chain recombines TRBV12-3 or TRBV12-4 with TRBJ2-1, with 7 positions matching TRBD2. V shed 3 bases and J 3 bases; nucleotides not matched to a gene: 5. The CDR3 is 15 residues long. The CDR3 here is CASSFWEGRYNEQFF. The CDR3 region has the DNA TGTGCCAGCAGTTTTTGGGAGGGCCGCTACAATGAGCAGTTCTTC.

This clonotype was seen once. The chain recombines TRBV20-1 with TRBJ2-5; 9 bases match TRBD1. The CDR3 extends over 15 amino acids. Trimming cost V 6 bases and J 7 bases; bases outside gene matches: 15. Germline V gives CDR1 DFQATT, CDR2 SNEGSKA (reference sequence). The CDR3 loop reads CSATGGANLYGTQYF. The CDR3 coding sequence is TGCAGTGCAACAGGGGGCGCTAACCTTTACGGGACCCAGTACTTC.

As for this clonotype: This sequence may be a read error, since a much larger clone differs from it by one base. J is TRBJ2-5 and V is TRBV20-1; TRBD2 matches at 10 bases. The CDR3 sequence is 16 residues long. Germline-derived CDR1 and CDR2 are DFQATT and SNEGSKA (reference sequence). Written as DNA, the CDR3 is TGCAGTGATAGAGATCCCACTAGCGGGAACCAAGAGACCCAGTACTTC. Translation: CSDRDPTSGNQETQYF.

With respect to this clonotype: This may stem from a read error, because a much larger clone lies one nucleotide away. CDR3 nucleotides: TGTGCCAGCAGCACTAGCGGAGGGAAAGATGCGCAGTATTTT. Its translation is CASSTSGGKDAQYF. The chain couples TRBV7-2 to TRBJ2-3; 8 bases are a match to TRBD2. This CDR3 spans 14 amino acids. Germline values: CDR1 SGHTA, CDR2 FQGNSA.

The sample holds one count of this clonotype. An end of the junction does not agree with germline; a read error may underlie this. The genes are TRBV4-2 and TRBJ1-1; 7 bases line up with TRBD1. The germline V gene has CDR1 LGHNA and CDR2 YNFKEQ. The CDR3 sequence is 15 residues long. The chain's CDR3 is CAGSQDEGALIEAFF. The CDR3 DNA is TGTGCCGGCAGCCAAGACGAGGGGGCGCTGATTGAAGCTTTCTTT.

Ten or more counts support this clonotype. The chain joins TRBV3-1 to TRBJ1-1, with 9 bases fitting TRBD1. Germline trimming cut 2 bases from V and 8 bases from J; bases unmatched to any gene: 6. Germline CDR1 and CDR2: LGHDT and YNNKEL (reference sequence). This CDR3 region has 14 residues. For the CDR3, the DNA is TGTGCCAGCAGCCAAAGTACGGGACAGGGAGAAGCTTTCTTT. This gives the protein CASSQSTGQGEAFF.

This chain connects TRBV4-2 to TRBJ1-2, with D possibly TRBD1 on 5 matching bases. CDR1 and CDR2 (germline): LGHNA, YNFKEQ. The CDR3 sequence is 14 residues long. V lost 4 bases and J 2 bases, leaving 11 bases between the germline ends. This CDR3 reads CASSRPGGNYGYTF. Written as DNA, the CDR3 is TGTGCCAGCAGCCGACCGGGGGGAAACTATGGCTACACCTTC.

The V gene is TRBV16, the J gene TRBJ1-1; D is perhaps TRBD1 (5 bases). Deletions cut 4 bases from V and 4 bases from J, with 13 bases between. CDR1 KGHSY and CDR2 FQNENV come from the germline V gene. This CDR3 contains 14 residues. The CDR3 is CASSPTEGSTEAFF. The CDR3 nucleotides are TGTGCCAGCAGCCCAACAGAGGGGAGCACTGAAGCTTTCTTT.

CDR3 sequence: CASSNRVYPNEQFF. In DNA, the CDR3 is TGTGCCAGCAGCAACAGGGTGTACCCCAATGAGCAGTTCTTC. The rearrangement joins TRBV6-1 to TRBJ2-5; possible D gene TRBD1, 6 bases. The J call may not be correct, given that the DNA end is closer to TRBJ2-1. In germline, CDR1 is MNHNS, CDR2 SASEGT. This CDR3 is built from 14 residues.

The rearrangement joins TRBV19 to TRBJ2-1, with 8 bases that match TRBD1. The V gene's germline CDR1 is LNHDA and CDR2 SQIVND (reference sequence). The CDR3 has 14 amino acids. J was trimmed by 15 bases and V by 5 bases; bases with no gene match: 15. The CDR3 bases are TGTGCCAGTAGTTTCGCCCCCCCGGGGACAGGATTGTTCTTC. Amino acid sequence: CASSFAPPGTGLFF.

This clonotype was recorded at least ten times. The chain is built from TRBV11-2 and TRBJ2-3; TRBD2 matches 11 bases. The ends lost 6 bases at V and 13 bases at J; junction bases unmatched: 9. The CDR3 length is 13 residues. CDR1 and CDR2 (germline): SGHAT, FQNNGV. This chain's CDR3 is CASRQIAGGRKYF. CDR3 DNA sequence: TGTGCCAGCAGACAAATAGCGGGAGGGCGGAAGTATTTT.

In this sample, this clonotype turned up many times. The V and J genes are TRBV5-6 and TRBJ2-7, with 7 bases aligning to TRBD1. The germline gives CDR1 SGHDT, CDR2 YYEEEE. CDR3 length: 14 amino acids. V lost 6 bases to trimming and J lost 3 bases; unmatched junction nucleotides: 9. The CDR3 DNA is TGTGCCAGCACCCCCGGGGACAGTGGCTACGAGCAGTACTTC. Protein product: CASTPGDSGYEQYF.

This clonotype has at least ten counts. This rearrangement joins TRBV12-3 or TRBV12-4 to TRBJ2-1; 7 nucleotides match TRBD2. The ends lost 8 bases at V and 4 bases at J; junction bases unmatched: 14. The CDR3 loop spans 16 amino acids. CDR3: CASLTQRGREYNEQFF. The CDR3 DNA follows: TGTGCCAGCCTAACCCAACGAGGGAGGGAGTACAATGAGCAGTTCTTC.